This TCR beta chain was captured in a study of control samples from healthy donors and cancer patients. Between the trimmed V and J ends, which lost 7 bases and 0 bases, there was a span of 13 bases. CDR3 length: 14 residues. Germline-derived CDR1 and CDR2 are SNHLY and FYNNEI. The protocol was immunoSEQ multiplex PCR, while the TCRdb copy is restricted to in-frame clones and leaves out a portion. The sample includes fewer than 200,000 clones, roughly 89% of them seen just once. Sequences were obtained from blood. The receptor comes from a woman between 45 and 60 years old in good health. V gene TRBV2 combines with J gene TRBJ2-7; maybe TRBD1 (6 bases). The CDR3 DNA is TGTGCCAGCAAGGTGGACAGATCCTCCTACGAGCAGTACTTC. Its protein is CASKVDRSSYEQYF.